This TCR beta chain is drawn from a study of multiple sclerosis patients with progressive multifocal leukoencephalopathy. The CDR3 spans 15 residues. Germline loops: CDR1 SGHAT, CDR2 FQNNGV. Trimming cost V 5 bases and J 3 bases; bases outside gene matches: 9. As to time point: before natalizumab initiation. The assay was run at survey level. Spiked into each PCR were synthetic inline TR CDR3 controls of all V-J pairings. Assay used: immunoSEQ multiplex PCR; TCRdb lists only in-frame clones, some missing. The sample has roughly 31,000 clones, approximately 90% seen once. Sample: PBMCs. This receptor was taken from a human donor with multiple sclerosis. The chain has TRBV11-2 and TRBJ2-7; 8 bases are a match to TRBD2. The CDR3 protein is CASSTRGGSLYEQYF. The CDR3, as DNA: TGTGCCAGCAGCACCCGGGGGGGGTCTCTCTACGAGCAGTACTTC.